These T cell receptor beta chains were read from a single sample in a study of blood T cell repertoires in COVID-19. Sequencing used immunoSEQ multiplex PCR; TCRdb keeps in-frame clones, though not all of them. The table includes 150,000 to 200,000 clones, about 86% detected once. Source material: peripheral blood. Every receptor here comes from a woman aged 55-69 years with COVID-19, enrolled during active disease. Both conserved end residues are part of each CDR3. D genes are given only for firm matches. Only part of the rows carry a size: once, few, many, or a class if the clone is expanded.

clone_size	d_call	j_call	v_call	cdr3_aa	cdr3_nt
few	-	TRBJ2-7	TRBV3-1/TRBV3-2	CASSQHTQGGEQYF	TGTGCCAGCAGCCAACATACGCAGGGTGGCGAGCAGTACTTC
-	-	TRBJ2-7	TRBV6-7	CASIAPRVSYEQYF	TGTGCCAGCATCGCCCCCAGGGTGTCCTACGAGCAGTACTTC
-	-	TRBJ2-7	TRBV3-1/TRBV3-2	CASSRTAYEQYF	TGTGCCAGCAGCCGGACAGCTTACGAGCAGTACTTC
-	-	TRBJ2-1	TRBV5-1	CASSLRQVYNEQFF	TGCGCCAGCAGCTTGAGGCAGGTTTACAATGAGCAGTTCTTC
-	TRBD1	TRBJ1-1	TRBV6-5	CASSSRGTGRTEAFF	TGTGCCAGCAGTTCACGGGGGACAGGGAGAACTGAAGCTTTCTTT
-	-	TRBJ1-3	TRBV7-9	CASSFELIGNTIYF	TGTGCCAGCAGCTTCGAGTTAATCGGAAACACCATATATTTT
-	TRBD2	TRBJ2-1	TRBV6-2/TRBV6-3	CASSYMASGVAFNEQFF	TGTGCCAGCAGTTACATGGCTAGCGGGGTTGCTTTCAATGAGCAGTTCTTC
-	-	TRBJ1-5	TRBV30	CAWTRTDSNQPQHF	TGTGCCTGGACCCGGACAGATAGCAATCAGCCCCAGCATTTT
-	-	TRBJ2-3	TRBV10-1	CASSDSSAGLSTDTQYF	TGCGCCAGCAGTGATTCGAGCGCGGGACTTAGCACAGATACGCAGTATTTT
-	-	TRBJ2-1	TRBV6-2/TRBV6-3	CASSYQRGGSVNEQFF	TGTGCCAGCAGTTATCAGAGGGGAGGAAGCGTCAATGAGCAGTTCTTC
-	TRBD1	TRBJ2-5	TRBV6-2/TRBV6-3	CASSRPRGREETQYF	TGTGCCAGCAGTCGCCCCAGGGGGCGCGAAGAGACCCAGTACTTC
-	-	TRBJ2-2	TRBV27	CASSFVASTGELFF	TGTGCCAGCAGTTTTGTCGCGAGCACCGGGGAGCTGTTTTTT
-	-	TRBJ2-7	TRBV19	CASSIVSTGTYEQYF	TGTGCCAGTAGTATAGTCTCAACGGGAACCTACGAGCAGTACTTC
-	-	TRBJ2-7	TRBV9	CASSVARGGYEQYF	TGTGCCAGCAGCGTAGCTAGAGGGGGCTACGAGCAGTACTTC
-	TRBD1	TRBJ2-7	TRBV13	CASSLVGTGGRYEQYF	TGTGCCAGCAGCTTAGTCGGGACAGGGGGCAGGTACGAGCAGTACTTC
-	-	TRBJ1-1	TRBV30	CAWSEDSMNTEAFF	TGTGCCTGGAGTGAGGACAGCATGAACACTGAAGCTTTCTTT
-	-	TRBJ2-1	TRBV25-1	CASSESWGRSSYNEQFF	TGTGCCAGCAGTGAATCTTGGGGGCGTAGCTCCTACAATGAGCAGTTCTTC
-	-	TRBJ2-1	TRBV30	CAWSTGSSDYNEQFF	TGTGCCTGGAGTACGGGGTCATCGGACTACAATGAGCAGTTCTTC
-	TRBD1	TRBJ1-6	TRBV6-5	CASSYAGTGFNSPLHF	TGTGCCAGCAGTTACGCCGGGACAGGGTTCAATTCACCCCTCCACTTT
-	TRBD2	TRBJ2-3	TRBV10-3	CAISEGTSGRTDTQYF	TGTGCCATCAGTGAGGGAACTAGCGGGAGAACAGATACGCAGTATTTT
once	-	TRBJ2-7	TRBV2	CASTPPGSLHEQYF	TGTGCCAGCACCCCTCCGGGGAGTCTCCACGAGCAGTACTTC
-	TRBD2	TRBJ2-3	TRBV7-9	CASSFGVLAGGRGTDTQYF	TGTGCCAGCAGCTTCGGTGTTCTAGCGGGAGGCCGGGGCACAGATACGCAGTATTTT
-	-	TRBJ1-4	TRBV13	CASSFRGNNEKLFF	TGTGCCAGCAGCTTTCGAGGGAATAATGAAAAACTGTTTTTT
-	-	TRBJ2-7	TRBV7-9	CASSFGGSRYEQYF	TGTGCCAGCAGCTTCGGGGGTTCACGCTACGAGCAGTACTTC
-	TRBD1	TRBJ1-3	TRBV11-3	CASSPWTGGGGNTIYF	TGTGCCAGCAGCCCTTGGACAGGGGGAGGTGGAAACACCATATATTTT